This T cell receptor beta chain came from a study of breast tumors, draining lymph nodes, adjacent tissues. Findings of the study overall: Compared with basal-like, luminal-like tumors shared significantly more repertoire with nontumor tissue. Tumor repertoires ranked between lymph nodes and nontumor tissue in diversity, with V and J gene preferences. Findings are consistent with lymph node origin and intratumoral expansion of most tumor T cells.

TCRdb called the multiplex PCR reads again in MiXCR, with one record for every CDR3 protein. The sample holds 200,000 to 250,000 distinct CDR3 sequences, less than 45% seen once. About this clonotype: The antigen remains unidentified.

The lymph nodes were axillary draining lymph nodes from breast cancer patients. The CDR3 extends over 14 amino acids. Looked up from germline, CDR1 is ENHRY and CDR2 is SYGVKD. The ends lost 1 base at V and 10 bases at J; junction bases unmatched: 4. This sequence originates from a female donor with breast cancer. Some clones in this sample may be carry-over from other donors' samples. The V call is TRBV10-3, the J call TRBJ1-6; 7 bases align to TRBD1. The source material was axillary lymph node tissue. The CDR3 here is CAISELGGGSPLHF. The CDR3 region has the DNA TGTGCCATCAGTGAGTTAGGGGGCGGGTCACCCCTCCACTTT.